The 10 T cell receptor beta chains given below trace back to one sample, sequenced in a study of a mutant IDH1 vaccine in newly diagnosed glioma. Sequencing was performed with immunoSEQ multiplex PCR; in TCRdb, only in-frame clones are kept and a portion is missing. This table has roughly 120,000 clones, roughly 77% appearing once. Which antigens these TCRs recognize remains unknown. Time point reported: week 11, during vaccination. Doses of 300 ug of mutant IDH1 20-mer peptide were given with topical imiquimod. The starting material was PBMCs, obtained from a glioma patient whose treatment included an IDH1 peptide vaccine. The receptors shown here come from a man aged 35-49 years with glioma.

Comment on this clone: At one end the junction does not follow the germline gene, possibly because of a read error. J is TRBJ2-5 and V is TRBV7-2, with D unclear. The germline V gene encodes CDR1 SGHTA and CDR2 FQGNSA. This CDR3 has 12 amino acids. CDR3 residues: CASSHPQGTQYF. The CDR3 coding sequence is TGTGCCAGCAGCCACCCTCAAGGGACCCAGTACTTC.

The rearrangement uses TRBV7-6 and TRBJ2-5; the match to TRBD2 covers 11 bases. V lost 4 bases and J lost 5; bases outside the gene matches: 15. Germline V gene data show CDR1 as SGHVS and CDR2 as FNYEAQ. The CDR3 has 18 amino acids. The CDR3 DNA follows: TGTGCCAGCAGCTGGAGCCCCGCCGGGACTAGCGGACGGGAGACCCAGTACTTC. It is translated as CASSWSPAGTSGRETQYF.

V is TRBV7-2 and J is TRBJ2-7; D gene uncertain. The V gene lost 6 bases and the J gene lost 0 bases, with 6 bases spanning the gap. The CDR3 is 12 amino acids. Germline V CDR1 and CDR2: SGHTA, FQGNSA. The CDR3 DNA reads as TGTGCCAGCAGGTTGGACTCCTACGAGCAGTACTTC. Translated: CASRLDSYEQYF.

This clone was counted once. The DNA for the CDR3 is TGCGCCAGCAGCTTGGGAGCGGGGCGGTCCTACGAGCAGTACTTC. Residues: CASSLGAGRSYEQYF. The V gene is TRBV5-1, the J gene TRBJ2-7, with 7 positions matching TRBD2. Looked up from germline, CDR1 is SGHRS and CDR2 is YFSETQ. V gave up 0 bases and J gave up 1 base; unmatched junction bases: 4. This CDR3 region has 15 residues.

The chain links TRBV5-1 to TRBJ2-7; 8 nucleotides line up with TRBD1. CDR3 length: 13 residues. V lost 4 bases and J lost 4; bases outside the gene matches: 4. CDR1 and CDR2 (germline): SGHRS, YFSETQ. CDR3 in amino acids: CASSPDRDYEQYF. CDR3 nucleotide sequence: TGCGCCAGCAGCCCGGACAGGGATTACGAGCAGTACTTC.

This clone was seen more than once but under ten times. The rearrangement links TRBV9 to TRBJ2-5, with D tentatively TRBD1 or TRBD2 (5 bases each). The CDR3 spans 15 residues. Looked up from germline, CDR1 is SGDLS and CDR2 is YYNGEE. The V and J ends lost 4 bases and 2 bases respectively, with 15 bases between them. CDR3 region: CASSPGAGSQETQYF. The CDR3 coding sequence is TGTGCCAGCAGCCCTGGGGCGGGCAGTCAAGAGACCCAGTACTTC.

This clone turned up a few times. The chain employs TRBV7-2 and TRBJ1-5; D not certain. CDR1 is SGHTA, CDR2 FQGNSA, per germline. The length of the CDR3 is 15 residues. Trimming left V 0 bases short and J 4 bases short, with 10 bases between. The CDR3 loop reads CASSLAFGGNQPQHF. The CDR3 bases are TGTGCCAGCAGCTTAGCGTTCGGTGGGAATCAGCCCCAGCATTTT.

CDR3 sequence (DNA): TGTGCCAGCAGTAAGGGGCCGGGACAACCAAGGCCCGAGCAGTACTTC. Its protein is CASSKGPGQPRPEQYF. J is TRBJ2-7 and V is TRBV27, with a possible D match to TRBD1 (6 bases). V was shortened by 5 bases and J by 6 bases, with 23 bases between the two germline ends. The CDR3 length is 16 residues. Germline-derived CDR1 and CDR2 are MNHEY and SMNVEV (reference sequence).

This clone was seen only once. The chain employs TRBV2 and TRBJ1-5; 8 nucleotides agree with TRBD1. CDR3 length: 12 amino acids. Germline CDR1 reads SNHLY; CDR2 reads FYNNEI. V lost 9 bases and J lost 6; bases outside the gene matches: 4. The CDR3 protein is CASGQGGQPQHF. The CDR3 DNA sequence: TGTGCCAGTGGACAGGGCGGTCAGCCCCAGCATTTT. The full variable domain, completed using reference TRBV2 and TRBJ1-5, is EPEVTQTPSHQVTQMGQEVILRCVPISNHLYFYWYRQILGQKVEFLVSFYNNEISEKSEIFDDQFSVERPDGSNFTLKIRSTKLEDSAMYFCASGQGGQPQHFGDGTRLSIL.

This clone was counted once. This sequence joins TRBV2 and TRBJ1-1; D is undetermined. The CDR3 covers 17 residues. The germline V and J ends were trimmed by 4 bases and 0 bases, with 18 bases remaining between them. CDR1 and CDR2 from the germline V gene are SNHLY and FYNNEI. The CDR3 DNA follows: TGTGCCAGCAGTGTAACGGCGACAACCCGCATGAACACTGAAGCTTTCTTT. The encoded protein is CASSVTATTRMNTEAFF.